The rows below give T cell receptor beta chains drawn from one sample of a study of T cells in localized non-small cell lung cancer. Libraries were prepared by immunoSEQ multiplex PCR; TCRdb keeps only in-frame clonotypes and omits some of them. This table has 2,500 to 4,000 clones, under 35% appearing once. The material was lung tumor tissue, obtained before any cancer treatment. These receptors all stem from a man aged 40 to 75 with stage I lung adenocarcinoma. CDR3s include the opening cysteine and the closing phenylalanine or tryptophan. D genes are given only for firm matches. Clone size is not always given. Where it is, it says once, few, many or a class for expanded clones.

>TRBJ1-2|-|TRBD1|TRBV28
TGTGCCAGCAAGCCGAAGGGGGCAGGGAACTATGGCTACACCTTC
CASKPKGAGNYGYTF
>TRBJ2-5|few|TRBD2|TRBV11-3
TGTGCCAGCAAGCGATCGGCTAGCGGGGGCGGGGAGACCCAGTACTTC
CASKRSASGGGETQYF
>TRBJ2-3|few|-|TRBV9
TGTGCCAGCAGCTCCCATGGGGATACGCAGTATTTT
CASSSHGDTQYF
>TRBJ1-5|few|-|TRBV9
TGTGCCAGCAGGCAGGGAGGTAATCAGCCCCAGCATTTT
CASRQGGNQPQHF
>TRBJ1-1|-|TRBD1|TRBV28
TGTGCCAGCAGTCCCCGGGACAGGGGGAACACTGAAGCTTTCTTT
CASSPRDRGNTEAFF
>TRBJ2-3|-|TRBD2|TRBV18
TGTGCCAGCTCACAACTAGCGGGGGGGCCCACAGATACGCAGTATTTT
CASSQLAGGPTDTQYF
>TRBJ1-1|-|-|TRBV30
TGTGCCTGGAGAACTGCGAACACTGAAGCTTTCTTT
CAWRTANTEAFF
>TRBJ1-1|medium-sized|-|TRBV30
TGTGCCTGGAGTTCCACGAACACTGAAGCTTTCTTT
CAWSSTNTEAFF
>TRBJ1-4|-|-|TRBV19
TGTGCCAGTAGTATCGTCAGTGGTGAAAAACTGTTTTTT
CASSIVSGEKLFF
>TRBJ1-6|few|-|TRBV11-3
TGTGCCAGCAGGTCAGGACAGCCAAATAATTCACCCCTCCACTTT
CASRSGQPNNSPLHF
>TRBJ2-1|-|TRBD1|TRBV11-3
TGTGCCAGCAGCTTAAATATCGGGACAGGGGGCAATGAGCAGTTCTTC
CASSLNIGTGGNEQFF
>TRBJ2-7|-|-|TRBV1
TGCGCCAGCAGCCAGGGATCCTACGAGCAGTACTTC
CASSQGSYEQYF
>TRBJ2-3|many|TRBD2|TRBV11-3
TGTGCCAGCAGCTCAAATGTAGCGGGCCCAGATACGCAGTATTTT
CASSSNVAGPDTQYF
>TRBJ2-2|few|TRBD2|TRBV6-8
TGTGCCAGCAGTGAGAGCCTAGCGGGGGGGCCCCGGGAGCTGTTTTTT
CASSESLAGGPRELFF
>TRBJ1-4|-|-|TRBV6-8
TGTGCCAGCAGGGAACCCGATACCGTGGAACTGTTTTTT
CASREPDTVELFF
>TRBJ1-6|-|TRBD1|TRBV11-3
TGTGCCAGCAGCTTACGGACAGGGGGGTCACCCCTCCACTTT
CASSLRTGGSPLHF
>TRBJ2-5|medium-sized|TRBD1|TRBV7-1
TGTGCCAGCAGCTTACAGGGGGCGAGTAGAGAGACCCAGTACTTC
CASSLQGASRETQYF
>TRBJ2-1|-|TRBD2|TRBV6-8
TGTGCCAGCAGTTACCGGGTTCCGCTAGCGGGGGGGCCATACAATGAGCAGTTCTTC
CASSYRVPLAGGPYNEQFF
>TRBJ2-7|-|-|TRBV18
TGTGCCAGCTCACCCGGACTTAGGGAGGACTACGAGCAGTACTTC
CASSPGLREDYEQYF
>TRBJ2-1|-|TRBD1|TRBV18
TGTGCCACCCAGACGAGGGGGCTAATTTCAAATGAGCAGTTCTTC
CATQTRGLISNEQFF
>TRBJ1-1|-|-|TRBV18
TGTGCCAGCTCACCAAGTACAGGCACGAGGACTGAAGCTTTCTTT
CASSPSTGTRTEAFF
>TRBJ2-6|-|-|TRBV28
TGTGCCAGCAGTTCCCCGGGTCACTCTGGGGCCAACGTCCTGACTTTC
CASSSPGHSGANVLTF
>TRBJ2-4|medium-sized|-|TRBV6-8
TGTGCCAGCAGTTACTCCCCGGGACTAGCCAAAAACATTCAGTACTTC
CASSYSPGLAKNIQYF
>TRBJ1-4|-|-|TRBV11-3
TGTGCCAGCAGCCAAGTAGTCTACAGGGAGATAGTAACTAATGAAAAACTGTTTTTT
CASSQVVYREIVTNEKLFF
>TRBJ1-1|-|TRBD1|TRBV19
TGTGCCAGTAGTATCCTGGACAGGTTGAACACTGAAGCTTTCTTT
CASSILDRLNTEAFF
>TRBJ1-2|-|TRBD1|TRBV25-1
TGTGCCAGCAGTGAATCGGGACAGGATCATGGCTACACCTTC
CASSESGQDHGYTF
>TRBJ2-1|-|TRBD1|TRBV5-1
TGCGCCAGCAGCTTGGGACAGGGGGGCAATGAGCAGTTCTTC
CASSLGQGGNEQFF
>TRBJ1-3|-|-|TRBV11-3
TGTGCCAGCAGCACGTGGACAGCAAGAAACACCATATATTTT
CASSTWTARNTIYF
>TRBJ2-7|few|TRBD1|TRBV28
TGTGCCAGCAGTTTTAGGGATTGGGGACAGGGCAAGTACGAGCAGTACTTC
CASSFRDWGQGKYEQYF
>TRBJ2-2|-|TRBD1|TRBV14
TGTGCCAGCAGCCAACTCGGGACAGGGGAGAACACCGGGGAGCTGTTTTTT
CASSQLGTGENTGELFF
>TRBJ1-5|-|-|TRBV18
TGTGCCAGCTCACCATCCACCCCCAACAATCAGCCCCAGCATTTT
CASSPSTPNNQPQHF
>TRBJ2-5|-|TRBD2|TRBV30
TGTGCCTGGAGTCCAGCGGGGGGCCCGCAAGAGACCCAGTACTTC
CAWSPAGGPQETQYF
>TRBJ1-1|medium-sized|-|TRBV11-3
TGTGCCAGCAGCTTATGGGGGGAGGGGACTGAAGCTTTCTTT
CASSLWGEGTEAFF
>TRBJ1-3|few|-|TRBV7-7
TGTGCCAGCAGCTTTAGATCCAACTCTGGAAACACCATATATTTT
CASSFRSNSGNTIYF
>TRBJ2-7|few|-|TRBV28
TGTGCCAGCAGTGTGGCAAGTCGGGGTTTGGGCTACGAGCAGTACTTC
CASSVASRGLGYEQYF
>TRBJ1-1|-|-|TRBV19
TGTGCCAGTAGTATAGTAATGGCGGCAGGGCATGGGATAGCTTTCTTT
CASSIVMAAGHGIAFF
>TRBJ2-7|medium-sized|TRBD2|TRBV11-3
TGTGCCAGCACGCCGGCCCGCCCTAGCGGGATCTCCTACGAGCAGTACTTC
CASTPARPSGISYEQYF
>TRBJ1-2|-|-|TRBV23-1
TGCGCCAGCAGCCAAGATTGGACCGAGAACTATGGCTACACCTTC
CASSQDWTENYGYTF
>TRBJ2-3|few|TRBD2|TRBV9
TGTGCCAGCAGCGTAGATCTAGCGGGGGGCACAGATACGCAGTATTTT
CASSVDLAGGTDTQYF
>TRBJ1-1|few|-|TRBV18
TGTGCCAGCTCACCTACAGGGCTTACTGAAGCTTTCTTT
CASSPTGLTEAFF
>TRBJ1-1|-|-|TRBV18
TGTGCCAGCTCCAGGGCAGAGCTAATGAACACTGAAGCTTTCTTT
CASSRAELMNTEAFF
>TRBJ1-1|-|-|TRBV19
TGTGCCAGTAGTATCGCGGGGGTTGAAGCTTTCTTT
CASSIAGVEAFF
>TRBJ2-1|-|-|TRBV18
TGTGCCAGCTCATCACGACGGGGGATCAATGGCGACAATGAGCAGTTCTTC
CASSSRRGINGDNEQFF
>TRBJ2-1|medium-sized|TRBD2|TRBV11-3
TGTGCCAGCAGCTCCCCCATCGTCGGCGGTGCGGGGGACTCCTACAATGAGCAGTTCTTC
CASSSPIVGGAGDSYNEQFF
>TRBJ1-1|medium-sized|-|TRBV6-8
TGTGCCAGCAGAGAGGACCCGCGGAACACTGAAGCTTTCTTT
CASREDPRNTEAFF
>TRBJ2-1|-|-|TRBV12-2
TGTGCAAGTCGCTTACGGCGGGGGGGCCCAGGGGAGTTCTTC
CASRLRRGGPGEFF
>TRBJ2-5|few|-|TRBV5-1
TGCGCCAGCAGCTTAGGGACACTTAGCCAAGAGACCCAGTACTTC
CASSLGTLSQETQYF
>TRBJ2-7|few|TRBD1|TRBV11-3
TGTGCCAGCAGCTTAGGAGGGACAGGGGTGTCCGAGCAGTACTTC
CASSLGGTGVSEQYF
>TRBJ2-1|-|-|TRBV5-1
TGCGCCAGCAGCCCCGGACTGCTTAGCTCCTACAATGAGCAGTTCTTC
CASSPGLLSSYNEQFF
>TRBJ1-1|-|TRBD1|TRBV29-1
TGCAGCGTTCGGACAGGGGGCGCAATGAACACTGAAGCTTTCTTT
CSVRTGGAMNTEAFF
>TRBJ2-6|-|-|TRBV28
TGTGCCAGCACCGGCTATACTGGGGCCAACGTCCTGACTTTC
CASTGYTGANVLTF
>TRBJ2-7|few|-|TRBV6-8
TGTGCCCTAGGGAAAGCGCAGGACTACGAGCAGTACTTC
CALGKAQDYEQYF
>TRBJ2-3|few|TRBD1|TRBV27
TGTGCCGCCCGGGACAGCCTTCGCACAGATACGCAGTATTTT
CAARDSLRTDTQYF
>TRBJ2-7|-|TRBD1|TRBV29-1
TGCAGCGTCTCCGGGACAGGGGATATAGCCTACGAGCAGTACTTC
CSVSGTGDIAYEQYF